The T cell receptor (beta chain) described here comes from a study of T cells after yellow fever vaccination. TCRdb redid the calling of the 5' RACE reads with MiXCR, one entry per CDR3 protein. The sample has hundreds of thousands of distinct CDR3 sequences; 6% to 8% are singletons. CDR1 MNHEY and CDR2 SVGAGI come from the germline V gene. Deletions cut 4 bases from V and 1 base from J, with 14 bases between. This CDR3 comprises 16 residues. This clonotype was found a few times. The sample here was PBMCs, taken 5 days after the yellow fever booster vaccination. V and J are TRBV6-5 and TRBJ2-1; D perhaps matches TRBD2 (5 bases). The origin of this receptor is a man younger than 40 who received the YFV17D yellow fever vaccine. CDR3 sequence: CASSSGEGMSYNEQFF. CDR3 sequence (DNA): TGTGCCAGCAGTTCCGGGGAAGGGATGTCCTACAATGAGCAGTTCTTC.